Listed below are T cell receptor beta chains from one sample, sequenced in a study of OX40 agonist ivuxolimab in advanced cancers. Here immunoSEQ multiplex PCR was the method, and the copy in TCRdb shows in-frame clones only, minus some. The sample includes around 60,000 clones, around four fifths of them seen just once. Sequences were derived from CD4+ or CD8+ T cells sorted from blood, sampled in a trial of the OX40 agonist ivuxolimab. The receptor set was obtained from an adult with an advanced solid tumor such as melanoma, head and neck, liver or kidney cancer. Each CDR3 is given with its conserved first and last residue. A D gene is named only where the DNA matches it firmly. Size is stated for part of the rows, as once, few or many counts, or as a class when the clone is expanded.

v_call	d_call	clone_size	cdr3_length	j_call	cdr3_aa	cdr3_nt
TRBV7-9	.	.	13	TRBJ1-5	CASSLAGSQPQHF	TGTGCCAGCAGCTTGGCAGGGTCCCAGCCCCAGCATTTT
TRBV7-2	.	.	11	TRBJ2-1	CASSLTLEQFF	TGTGCCAGCAGCTTGACGTTGGAGCAGTTCTTC
TRBV7-8	.	.	16	TRBJ2-7	CASSLGVRDKPYEQYF	TGTGCCAGCAGCTTAGGAGTTCGGGACAAGCCGTACGAGCAGTACTTC
TRBV4-2	.	.	15	TRBJ1-1	CASSHRTEGDTEAFF	TGTGCCAGCAGCCACCGGACAGAAGGCGACACTGAAGCTTTCTTT
TRBV30	TRBD2	.	18	TRBJ2-7	CAWIKGGLAGGSTYEQYF	TGTGCCTGGATTAAGGGGGGACTAGCGGGGGGCAGTACCTACGAGCAGTACTTC
TRBV7-9	TRBD1	.	14	TRBJ2-1	CASSLTQGANEQFF	TGTGCCAGCAGCCTCACACAGGGGGCGAATGAGCAGTTCTTC
TRBV18	.	.	13	TRBJ1-5	CASSPRESQPQHF	TGTGCCAGCTCACCACGGGAGTCTCAGCCCCAGCATTTT
TRBV7-8	TRBD1	.	14	TRBJ1-2	CASSSRQGNYGYTF	TGTGCCAGCAGCTCACGACAGGGAAACTATGGCTACACCTTC
TRBV7-6	.	.	17	TRBJ2-1	CASSNFPGQDKGDEQFF	TGTGCCAGCAGCAATTTCCCGGGACAAGATAAGGGGGATGAGCAGTTCTTC
TRBV6-4	.	once	14	TRBJ1-5	CASPRWDSNQPQHF	TGTGCCAGCCCGAGGTGGGATTCTAATCAGCCCCAGCATTTT
TRBV5-4	TRBD1	.	14	TRBJ1-1	CASSLEGGKTEAFF	TGTGCCAGCAGCTTGGAAGGGGGCAAAACTGAAGCTTTCTTT
TRBV28	.	.	13	TRBJ2-5	CAISRTVQETQYF	TGTGCTATATCGCGGACAGTTCAAGAGACCCAGTACTTC
TRBV18	.	.	14	TRBJ2-7	CASSPLSGHYEQYF	TGTGCCAGCTCACCATTAAGCGGTCACTACGAGCAGTACTTC
TRBV6-5	.	.	12	TRBJ2-6	CATRRGANVLTF	TGTGCCACCCGACGTGGGGCCAACGTCCTGACTTTC
TRBV30	TRBD2	.	13	TRBJ2-5	CAWLLASQETQYF	TGTGCCTGGCTACTAGCGAGCCAAGAGACCCAGTACTTC
TRBV2	TRBD1	.	15	TRBJ2-3	CASSTGTGAGDTQYF	TGTGCCAGCAGCACCGGGACAGGGGCAGGAGATACGCAGTATTTT
TRBV15	.	.	15	TRBJ2-4	CATSSPGGAKNIQYF	TGTGCCACCAGCAGTCCCGGAGGAGCCAAAAACATTCAGTACTTC
TRBV11-3	.	few	15	TRBJ2-3	CASRPRTSSTDTQYF	TGTGCCAGCCGTCCTCGGACATCTAGCACAGATACGCAGTATTTT
TRBV5-5	.	.	15	TRBJ1-5	CASSLRGVGNQPQHF	TGTGCCAGCAGCTTACGAGGGGTGGGCAATCAGCCCCAGCATTTT
TRBV7-3	TRBD1	.	19	TRBJ1-6	CASSLRGTDRQVLNSPLHF	TGTGCCAGCAGCTTAAGGGGAACGGACAGGCAAGTCCTCAATTCACCCCTCCACTTT
TRBV5-6	.	.	13	TRBJ2-7	CASSLVSSYEQYF	TGTGCCAGCAGCTTGGTCTCCTCCTACGAGCAGTACTTC
TRBV7-2	TRBD2	.	19	TRBJ2-3	CASSSKQLAGVKGTDTQYF	TGTGCCAGCAGCTCTAAACAACTAGCGGGGGTTAAAGGCACAGATACGCAGTATTTT
TRBV5-4	.	.	14	TRBJ1-3	CASSLGGTENTIYF	TGTGCCAGCAGCTTGGGGGGGACTGAAAACACCATATATTTT
TRBV19	TRBD1	once	16	TRBJ2-1	CASSSDRGPFYNEQFF	TGTGCCAGTAGTAGCGACAGGGGCCCCTTCTACAATGAGCAGTTCTTC
TRBV7-9	.	.	14	TRBJ2-7	CASSLFGTSYEQYF	TGTGCCAGCAGCCTCTTTGGGACGAGCTACGAGCAGTACTTC
TRBV7-3	.	.	14	TRBJ2-7	CASSPGPFSYEQYF	TGTGCCAGCAGCCCTGGTCCTTTCTCCTACGAGCAGTACTTC
TRBV11-2	.	.	15	TRBJ2-1	CASSSRTTQAYEQFF	TGTGCCAGCAGCTCAAGGACTACACAAGCCTATGAGCAGTTCTTC
TRBV6-1	.	.	15	TRBJ2-7	CASTLQGTGVYEQYF	TGTGCCAGCACACTTCAGGGTACGGGAGTCTACGAGCAGTACTTC
TRBV7-2	.	.	13	TRBJ2-7	CASSLRPAHEQYF	TGTGCCAGCAGCTTACGACCGGCCCACGAGCAGTACTTC
TRBV6-5	.	.	14	TRBJ2-3	CASSRERSTDTQYF	TGTGCCAGCAGCAGAGAAAGAAGCACAGATACGCAGTATTTT
TRBV6-5	.	.	13	TRBJ1-1	CASRKGRDTEAFF	TGTGCCAGCAGGAAGGGAAGGGACACTGAAGCTTTCTTT
TRBV6-1	.	once	14	TRBJ1-1	CASSDTAASLEAFF	TGTGCCAGCAGTGACACCGCTGCTTCCCTTGAAGCTTTCTTT
TRBV7-9	.	.	16	TRBJ2-3	CASSAASRPSTDTQYF	TGTGCCAGCAGCGCCGCGTCACGTCCAAGCACAGATACGCAGTATTTT
TRBV28	.	.	12	TRBJ2-5	CASSLYLGTQYF	TGTGCCAGCAGTTTATATTTGGGGACCCAGTACTTC
TRBV27	TRBD1	.	17	TRBJ1-6	CASSLAGQGGWNSPLHF	TGTGCCAGCAGTTTAGCAGGACAGGGGGGTTGGAATTCACCCCTCCACTTT
TRBV6-5	TRBD1	few	14	TRBJ2-7	CASSAWDRAYEQYF	TGTGCCAGCAGTGCGTGGGACAGGGCCTACGAGCAGTACTTC
TRBV2	TRBD2	.	14	TRBJ2-5	CASRGGDFQETQYF	TGTGCCAGCAGGGGGGGGGACTTCCAAGAGACCCAGTACTTC
TRBV6-1	TRBD1	.	15	TRBJ1-5	CASSRGQVSNQPQHF	TGTGCCAGCAGCCGCGGACAGGTTAGCAATCAGCCCCAGCATTTT
TRBV28	.	.	13	TRBJ2-7	CASSLGPAYEQYF	TGTGCCAGCAGTTTAGGCCCTGCCTACGAGCAGTACTTC
TRBV18	.	once	15	TRBJ2-1	CASSVGGSGYNEQFF	TGTGCCAGCTCAGTAGGGGGGTCGGGCTACAATGAGCAGTTCTTC
TRBV28	.	.	12	TRBJ2-2	CASLRDTGELFF	TGTGCCAGCCTCAGGGACACCGGGGAGCTGTTTTTT
TRBV20-1	.	.	11	TRBJ1-6	CSAPGRSPLHF	TGCAGTGCTCCAGGGCGTTCACCCCTCCACTTT
TRBV27	TRBD1	.	15	TRBJ2-1	CASRGRTGGTNEQFF	TGTGCCAGCAGGGGGCGGACAGGGGGCACGAATGAGCAGTTCTTC
TRBV7-8	.	.	16	TRBJ2-2	CASTEVRRVNTGELFF	TGTGCCAGCACTGAGGTCCGCAGGGTGAACACCGGGGAGCTGTTTTTT
TRBV7-8	TRBD2	.	17	TRBJ2-1	CASSLLGTGGTYNEQFF	TGTGCCAGCAGCTTGTTAGGTACGGGAGGGACCTACAATGAGCAGTTCTTC
TRBV9	.	.	14	TRBJ2-2	CASSVGASTGELFF	TGTGCCAGCAGCGTAGGAGCGAGCACCGGGGAGCTGTTTTTT
TRBV6-5	.	few	14	TRBJ1-5	CASWTGLSNQPQHF	TGTGCCAGCTGGACGGGACTTAGCAATCAGCCCCAGCATTTT
TRBV7-3	TRBD1	.	16	TRBJ2-2	CASSSPGQGVTGELFF	TGTGCCAGCAGCTCCCCGGGACAGGGGGTCACCGGGGAGCTGTTTTTT
TRBV10-1	TRBD2	.	15	TRBJ2-2	CASSQAGTNTGELFF	TGCGCCAGCAGCCAAGCGGGAACGAACACCGGGGAGCTGTTTTTT
TRBV6-5	.	many	14	TRBJ2-1	CASSYRGNYNEQFF	TGTGCCAGCAGTTACCGGGGGAACTACAATGAGCAGTTCTTC